This T cell receptor beta chain appears in the sequencing data of a study of T-cell memory formation after mild COVID-19. The CDR3 spans 18 residues. Germline CDR1 is SQVTM and CDR2 is ANQGSEA. V was clipped by 5 bases and J by 4 bases; unmatched bases: 23. This clonotype was counted a few times. TCRdb analysed the 5' RACE reads with MiXCR anew, one entry per CDR3 protein. The table shows a few hundred thousand distinct CDR3 sequences, with 24% occurring only once. The V call is TRBV29-1, the J call TRBJ2-7; 7 positions agree with TRBD2. This receptor was identified in an adult woman who had mild COVID-19 (a few samples of this study predate the infection). Cell type and time point are not known. The sample was PBMCs or a T cell subset sorted from them (not recorded which). The CDR3 spells CSVSRAGASGAALYEQYF. CDR3 nucleotide sequence: TGCAGCGTTTCAAGGGCGGGAGCCTCCGGCGCCGCGCTTTACGAGCAGTACTTC.